Given below is one T cell receptor (beta chain) in context. This sample was included in a study of OX40 agonist ivuxolimab in advanced cancers. Study overall: Of the patients, three showed partial responses, one with hepatocellular carcinoma and two with cutaneous melanoma.

Sequenced by immunoSEQ multiplex PCR; TCRdb stores in-frame clones only, minus some. In the table there are 91,000 or so clones, 85% to 90% of which are singletons. The CDR3 has 15 residues. Trimming cost V 6 bases and J 5 bases, with 18 bases left between them. The germline V gene encodes CDR1 MNHEY and CDR2 SVGAGI. The source of this sequence is an adult with an advanced solid tumor such as melanoma, head and neck, liver or kidney cancer. Specimen: CD4+ or CD8+ T cells sorted from blood, collected in a trial of the OX40 agonist ivuxolimab. This sequence joins TRBV6-5 and TRBJ2-3; TRBD2 might be the D (6 bases). The CDR3 loop is CASSPPTAEGDTQYF. DNA of the CDR3: TGTGCCAGCAGCCCGCCCACAGCGGAGGGAGATACGCAGTATTTT.